This passage covers 7 T cell receptor beta chains from one sample sequenced in a study of blood T cells in healthy people across ages. Combining a sample-barcoded 5' primer with a J-beta primer mix, a second PCR ran for 7 to 11 cycles. TCRdb re-called the 5' RACE reads through MiXCR, storing one row per CDR3 protein. The sample yields over a million distinct CDR3 sequences, over 35% seen once. Sequencing was done on a sample of blood. These receptor sequences come from a woman in her fifties or sixties in good health.

The chain combines TRBV28 with TRBJ2-7, with D perhaps TRBD2 (7 bases). The CDR3 spans 14 residues. CDR1 and CDR2 (germline): MDHEN, SYDVKM. The V end was cut by 11 bases, the J end by 2 bases, with 19 bases between. CDR3 amino acids: CAVRGGSPAYEQYF. The CDR3 DNA sequence: TGTGCCGTGCGCGGGGGCTCGCCGGCCTACGAGCAGTACTTC.

This clonotype was recorded a few times. The chain combines TRBV10-3 with TRBJ2-3; TRBD2 is a possible D gene (5 bases). The V end lost 5 bases, the J end lost 6 bases, and 18 bases lay between the germline ends. The CDR3 sequence is 15 residues long. CDR1 is ENHRY, CDR2 SYGVKD, per germline. The CDR3, as DNA: TGTGCCATCAGTTCCCCTACTAGTTCCCTCGATACGCAGTATTTT. Translated: CAISSPTSSLDTQYF.

The V and J genes are TRBV12-3 or TRBV12-4 and TRBJ1-5; D call uncertain. The CDR3 consists of 14 residues. The V gene lost 4 bases and the J gene lost 4 bases, with 11 bases spanning the gap. This CDR3 reads CASSSVGVNQPQHF. The CDR3 bases are TGTGCCAGCAGTTCTGTTGGGGTGAATCAGCCCCAGCATTTT.

This clonotype was seen more than once but under ten times. The rearrangement links TRBV7-2 to TRBJ2-4, with D possibly matching TRBD1 (6 bases). The CDR3 sequence is 16 residues long. The V end was cut by 1 base, the J end by 1 base, with 11 bases between. Per the germline V gene, CDR1 is SGHTA and CDR2 is FQGNSA. The CDR3 spells CASSLVGGFAKNIQYF. In nucleotides, the CDR3 is TGTGCCAGCAGCTTAGTTGGGGGCTTCGCCAAAAACATTCAGTACTTC.

This clonotype was observed a few times. The chain couples TRBV14 to TRBJ2-5; 10 bases are a match to TRBD2. The CDR3 has 19 residues. Per the germline V gene, CDR1 is SGHDN and CDR2 is FVKESK. V shed 0 bases and J 11 bases; nucleotides not matched to a gene: 21. In DNA form, the CDR3 reads TGTGCCAGCAGCCAAGATGTAAGGACTAGCGGAAAATCCTACAATGAGCAGTACTTC. It encodes CASSQDVRTSGKSYNEQYF. Full variable domain (remainder filled in from reference TRBV14 and TRBJ2-5): EAGVTQFPSHSVIEKGQTVTLRCDPISGHDNLYWYRRVMGKEIKFLLHFVKESKQDESGMPNNRFLAERTGGTYSTLKVQPAELEDSGVYFCASSQDVRTSGKSYNEQYFGPGTRLLVL.

V and J are TRBV24-1 and TRBJ2-7, with a tentative D call TRBD1 (5 bases). The CDR3 totals 13 residues. Trimming cost V 7 bases and J 7 bases, with 16 bases left between them. Looked up from germline, CDR1 is KGHDR and CDR2 is SFDVKD. The CDR3 protein is CATRDRQNNEQYF. The DNA for the CDR3 is TGTGCCACCAGGGATCGACAGAACAATGAGCAGTACTTC.

The genes are TRBV25-1 and TRBJ2-3; 11 bases agree with TRBD2. Trimming took 6 bases from V and 1 from J; bases not matched to a gene: 12. The CDR3 is made up of 18 amino acids. Germline assignment: CDR1 MGHDK and CDR2 SYGVNS. The CDR3 sequence: CASSPGIAGGPGTDTQYF. As DNA, the CDR3 is TGTGCCAGCAGCCCGGGAATAGCGGGAGGGCCGGGCACAGATACGCAGTATTTT.